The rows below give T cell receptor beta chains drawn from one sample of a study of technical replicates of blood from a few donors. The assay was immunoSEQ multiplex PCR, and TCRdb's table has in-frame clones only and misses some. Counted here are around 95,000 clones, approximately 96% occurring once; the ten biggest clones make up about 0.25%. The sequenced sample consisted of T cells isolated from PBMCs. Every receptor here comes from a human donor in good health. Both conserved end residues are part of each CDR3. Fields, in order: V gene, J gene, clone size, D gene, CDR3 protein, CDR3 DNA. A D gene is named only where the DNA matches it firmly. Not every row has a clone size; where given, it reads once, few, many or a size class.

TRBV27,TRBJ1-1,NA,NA,CASSVQGNTEAFF,TGTGCCAGCAGTGTACAGGGAAACACTGAAGCTTTCTTT
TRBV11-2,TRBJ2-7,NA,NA,CASSSTAGTFYEQYF,TGTGCCAGCAGCTCCACGGCCGGGACTTTCTACGAGCAGTACTTC
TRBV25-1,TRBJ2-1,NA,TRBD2,CASSVGLASNEQFF,TGTGCCAGCAGCGTGGGACTAGCTAGCAATGAGCAGTTCTTC
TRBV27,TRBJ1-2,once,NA,CASSSLSKTGTHRIYYGYTF,TGTGCCAGCAGTTCTTTATCCAAAACCGGGACACATCGTATTTACTATGGCTACACCTTC
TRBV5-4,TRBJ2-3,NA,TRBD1,CASRPGQGGGTQYF,TGTGCCAGCAGGCCGGGACAGGGGGGAGGTACGCAGTATTTT
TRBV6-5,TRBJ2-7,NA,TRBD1,CASSSRQGSRLEQYF,TGTGCCAGCAGTTCGAGACAGGGTTCCCGGCTGGAGCAGTACTTC
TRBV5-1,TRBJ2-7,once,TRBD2,CASSLGREGDEQYF,TGCGCCAGCAGCTTGGGGCGGGAGGGTGACGAGCAGTACTTC
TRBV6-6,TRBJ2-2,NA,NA,CASSYSSNTGELFF,TGTGCCAGCAGTTACTCGAGTAACACCGGGGAGCTGTTTTTT
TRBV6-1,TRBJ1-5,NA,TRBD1,CASSVRDRGFSGQPQHF,TGTGCCAGCAGTGTCCGGGACAGGGGGTTTTCCGGGCAGCCCCAGCATTTT
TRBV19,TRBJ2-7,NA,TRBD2,CASTGLANEQYF,TGTGCCAGTACGGGACTAGCTAACGAGCAGTACTTC
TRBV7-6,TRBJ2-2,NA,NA,CASSLGRGDTGELFF,TGTGCCAGCAGCTTAGGAAGGGGCGACACCGGGGAGCTGTTTTTT
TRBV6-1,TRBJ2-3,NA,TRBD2,CASSEERGGTDTQYF,TGTGCCAGCAGTGAAGAGCGGGGGGGAACAGATACGCAGTATTTT
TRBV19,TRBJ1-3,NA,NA,CASTRISGNTIYF,TGTGCCAGTACGAGGATATCTGGAAACACCATATATTTT
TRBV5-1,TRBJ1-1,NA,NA,CASSLVGQENTEAFF,TGCGCCAGCAGCTTGGTTGGTCAGGAGAACACTGAAGCTTTCTTT
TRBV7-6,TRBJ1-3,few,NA,CASSYGEYSGNTIYF,TGTGCCAGCAGCTACGGGGAGTACTCTGGAAACACCATATATTTT
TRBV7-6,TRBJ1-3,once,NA,CASSLRDTTGSGNTIYF,TGTGCCAGCAGCTTACGGGACACAACAGGCTCTGGAAACACCATATATTTT
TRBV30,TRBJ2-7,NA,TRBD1,CAWDPDRDEQYF,TGTGCCTGGGACCCGGACAGGGACGAGCAGTACTTC
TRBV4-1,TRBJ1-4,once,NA,CASSQEPTPATNEKLFF,TGCGCCAGCAGCCAAGAGCCAACACCAGCAACTAATGAAAAACTGTTTTTT
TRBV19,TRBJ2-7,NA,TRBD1,CASSAHRGPTYEQYF,TGTGCCAGTAGTGCCCACAGGGGGCCAACCTACGAGCAGTACTTC
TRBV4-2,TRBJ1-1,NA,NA,CASSHYQGEAFF,TGTGCCAGCAGCCATTACCAGGGAGAAGCTTTCTTT
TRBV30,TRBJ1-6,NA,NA,CAWSQEGVSPLHF,TGTGCCTGGAGTCAGGAAGGGGTTTCACCCCTCCACTTT
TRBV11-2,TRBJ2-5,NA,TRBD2,CASSLDTGTSGNF,TGTGCCAGCAGCTTAGACACCGGGACTAGCGGGAACTTC
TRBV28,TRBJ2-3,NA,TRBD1,CASSLGPPQGGSTDTQYF,TGTGCCAGCAGTTTAGGTCCTCCACAGGGGGGTAGCACAGATACGCAGTATTTT
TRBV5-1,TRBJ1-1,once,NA,CASSLVPEDTEAFF,TGCGCCAGCAGCTTGGTCCCCGAGGACACTGAAGCTTTCTTT
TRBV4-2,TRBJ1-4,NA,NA,CASSSRKGTTNEKLFF,TGTGCCAGCAGCTCCCGTAAGGGGACAACTAATGAAAAACTGTTTTTT
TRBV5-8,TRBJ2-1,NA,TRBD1,CASSLGTGSLPSSYNEQFF,TGTGCCAGCAGCTTGGGGACAGGGTCTCTCCCTAGCTCCTACAATGAGCAGTTCTTC
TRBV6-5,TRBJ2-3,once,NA,CASPRDTQYF,TGTGCCAGCCCCCGGGATACGCAGTATTTT
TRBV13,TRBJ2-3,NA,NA,CASSPEEWTKSTDTQYF,TGTGCCAGCAGCCCCGAGGAGTGGACTAAGAGCACAGATACGCAGTATTTT
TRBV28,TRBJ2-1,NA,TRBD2,CASRGGEAGGGNEQFF,TGTGCCAGCAGGGGTGGAGAAGCGGGAGGCGGGAATGAGCAGTTCTTC
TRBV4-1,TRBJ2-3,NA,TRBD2,CASSRMTSGLTDTQYF,TGCGCCAGCAGTCGAATGACTAGCGGCCTCACAGATACGCAGTATTTT
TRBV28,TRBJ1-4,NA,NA,CASLLGGNEKLFF,TGTGCCAGCCTCCTCGGAGGAAATGAAAAACTGTTTTTT
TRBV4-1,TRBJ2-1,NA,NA,CASSQGLSGGQFF,TGCGCCAGCAGCCAAGGTCTCTCGGGTGGGCAGTTCTTC
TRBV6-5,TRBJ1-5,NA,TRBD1,CASSYSDRGNQPQHF,TGTGCCAGCAGTTACTCGGACAGGGGAAATCAGCCCCAGCATTTT
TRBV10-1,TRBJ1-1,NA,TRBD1,CASSWRTGEAFF,TGCGCCAGCAGTTGGCGGACAGGTGAAGCTTTCTTT
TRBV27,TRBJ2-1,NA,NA,CASSDGTLYNEQFF,TGTGCCAGCAGCGACGGGACTCTTTACAATGAGCAGTTCTTC
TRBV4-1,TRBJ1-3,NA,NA,CASRPGLGGLSGNTIYF,TGCGCCAGCAGGCCAGGGTTGGGCGGCTTATCTGGAAACACCATATATTTT
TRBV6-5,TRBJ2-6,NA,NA,CASIGAHSGANVLTF,TGTGCCAGCATTGGGGCCCACTCTGGGGCCAACGTCCTGACTTTC
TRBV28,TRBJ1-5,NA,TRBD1,CASGTSGQGESQPQHF,TGTGCCAGCGGGACCTCGGGACAGGGGGAAAGCCAGCCCCAGCATTTT
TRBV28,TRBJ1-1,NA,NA,CASRPRQVNTEAFF,TGTGCCAGCAGGCCAAGACAAGTGAACACTGAAGCTTTCTTT
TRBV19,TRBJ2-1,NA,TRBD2,CAVLAGAYNEQFF,TGTGCGGTCCTAGCGGGAGCCTACAATGAGCAGTTCTTC
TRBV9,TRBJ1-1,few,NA,CASSHTAEDTEAFF,TGTGCCAGCAGCCATACTGCGGAGGACACTGAAGCTTTCTTT
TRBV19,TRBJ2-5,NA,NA,CASSPRGETQYF,TGTGCCAGTAGCCCCCGAGGGGAGACCCAGTACTTC
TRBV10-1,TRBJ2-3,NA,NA,CASSDIRGDTQYF,TGCGCCAGCAGTGATATCCGCGGAGATACGCAGTATTTT
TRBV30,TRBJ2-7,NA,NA,CAWSVGGPGLYF,TGTGCCTGGAGTGTGGGGGGGCCCGGGTTGTACTTC
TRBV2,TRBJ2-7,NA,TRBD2,CASHLAGTSYEQYF,TGTGCCAGCCACCTAGCGGGGACTTCCTACGAGCAGTACTTC
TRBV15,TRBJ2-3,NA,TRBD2,CATSVLAGPTDTQYF,TGTGCCACCAGCGTACTAGCGGGTCCCACAGATACGCAGTATTTT
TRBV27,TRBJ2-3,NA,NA,CASSPTSLGPNTQYF,TGTGCCAGCAGCCCCACGAGCTTGGGGCCAAATACGCAGTATTTT
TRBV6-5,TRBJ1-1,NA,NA,CASSYWTNTEAFF,TGTGCCAGCAGTTACTGGACTAACACTGAAGCTTTCTTT
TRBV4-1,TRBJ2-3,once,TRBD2,CASSRILAGAGTDTQYF,TGCGCCAGCTCTCGAATTTTAGCGGGGGCGGGCACAGATACGCAGTATTTT
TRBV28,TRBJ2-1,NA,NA,CASSYRWLASNSYNEQFF,TGTGCCAGCAGCTACCGGTGGCTAGCCTCGAACTCCTACAATGAGCAGTTCTTC
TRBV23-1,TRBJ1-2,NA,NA,CASSRRGGPNYGYTF,TGCGCCAGCAGTCGGAGGGGCGGTCCGAACTATGGCTACACCTTC
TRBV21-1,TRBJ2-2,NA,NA,CASNLSAHTGELFF,TGTGCCAGCAACCTTAGCGCGCACACCGGGGAGCTGTTTTTT
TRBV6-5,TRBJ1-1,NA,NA,CASSSGRGLRTEAFF,TGTGCCAGCAGTTCAGGGCGGGGGCTACGGACTGAAGCTTTCTTT
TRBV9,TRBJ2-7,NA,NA,CASSAPSYEQYF,TGTGCCAGCAGCGCCCCTTCCTACGAGCAGTACTTC
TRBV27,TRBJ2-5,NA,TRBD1,CASSHVPGQSLQETQYF,TGTGCCAGCAGTCACGTACCGGGACAGAGTCTCCAAGAGACCCAGTACTTC
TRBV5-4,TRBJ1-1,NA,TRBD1,CASSLSPAQGRNTEAFF,TGTGCCAGCAGCCTCAGCCCCGCACAGGGGCGGAACACTGAAGCTTTCTTT
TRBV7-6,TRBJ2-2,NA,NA,CASSLKNGELFF,TGTGCCAGCAGTCTTAAAAACGGGGAGCTGTTTTTT